This entry lists 21 T cell receptor beta chains sequenced from one sample in a study of post-analysis software for immune sequencing data. Study conclusions and caveats: Five TRBV segments, including TRBV5-6, TRBV5-1 and TRBV20-1, were more frequent in patients than controls.

Antigens of these TCRs are unknown. The TCR beta cDNA libraries carried unique molecular identifiers. One entry per CDR3 protein, called by TCRdb with MiXCR from the PCR reads. The table shows some 500,000 distinct CDR3 sequences, with less than 45% occurring only once. Material for sequencing was blood. The source of these receptors is a girl aged 5 to 17 with multiple sclerosis.

This clonotype came up a few times. The chain links TRBV18 to TRBJ2-7; 11 positions agree with TRBD1. The CDR3 contains 15 residues. With 5 bases clipped from V and 3 bases from J, the junction kept 6 bases outside the gene matches. Germline CDR1 reads KGHSH; CDR2 reads LQKENI. The CDR3 DNA is TGTGCCAGCTCAGCCGGACAGGGGGCGTACTACGAGCAGTACTTC. This codes for CASSAGQGAYYEQYF.

The V gene is TRBV7-7, the J gene TRBJ2-1; a weak D match, TRBD2 (6 bases). Looked up from germline, CDR1 is SSHAT and CDR2 is FNYEAQ (reference sequence). The CDR3 extends over 14 amino acids. The CDR3 bases are TGTGCTACCACCGGGGGATGCTCCTACAATGAGCAGTTCTTC. It encodes CATTGGCSYNEQFF.

This chain uses TRBV5-8 with TRBJ2-5; D not certain. Trimming removed 0 bases from V and 9 bases from J, with 9 bases in between. The CDR3 contains 12 residues. Germline-derived CDR1 and CDR2 are SGHTS and YDEGEE. The CDR3 here is CASSLVRSAQYF. Here the CDR3 DNA reads TGTGCCAGCAGCTTGGTCCGCTCGGCCCAGTACTTC.

The chain's CDR3 is CASSLGASGRADETQYF. In nucleotides, the CDR3 is TGTGCCAGCAGTTTAGGAGCTAGCGGGAGGGCCGATGAGACCCAGTACTTC. The chain links TRBV12-3 or TRBV12-4 to TRBJ2-5; 12 nucleotides line up with TRBD2. The CDR3 spans 17 residues. Trimming removed 1 base from V and 5 bases from J; junction bases left unmatched: 8.

The chain uses TRBV3-1 and TRBJ2-7; 11 bases align to TRBD2. Trimming took 2 bases from V and 2 from J; bases not matched to a gene: 8. CDR1 LGHDT and CDR2 YNNKEL come from the germline V gene (reference sequence). The CDR3 covers 17 residues. The CDR3, as DNA: TGTGCCAGCAGCCAAAAGCCGGGACTAGCGGCCACCTACGAGCAGTACTTC. Translated: CASSQKPGLAATYEQYF.

The chain couples TRBV5-1 to TRBJ1-2, with TRBD1 matching over 8 bases. CDR1 is SGHRS, CDR2 YFSETQ, per germline. The ends lost 3 bases at V and 3 bases at J; junction bases unmatched: 10. This CDR3 region has 16 residues. In DNA, the CDR3 is TGCGCCAGCAGCTGGGGAGGCAGGGGGCCGGACTATGGCTACACCTTC. Translated, it gives CASSWGGRGPDYGYTF.

A few counts support this clonotype. V gene TRBV27 combines with J gene TRBJ2-5, with D possibly matching TRBD2 (7 bases). CDR3 length equals 14 residues. Trimming took off 7 bases at V and 5 bases at J, with 17 bases between the two ends. CDR1 is MNHEY and CDR2 is SMNVEV in the germline V gene (reference sequence). In DNA form, the CDR3 reads TGTGCCAGCATGGACAGTAGGGGGGGGGAGACCCAGTACTTC. This gives the protein CASMDSRGGETQYF.

This clonotype showed up just once. CDR3 nucleotides: TGCGCCAGCAGCTTCCTCCGGGACAGAACCTACGAGCAGTACTTC. This codes for CASSFLRDRTYEQYF. The chain combines TRBV5-1 with TRBJ2-7, with 7 bases fitting TRBD1. This CDR3 is built from 15 residues. V lost 2 bases and J lost 2; bases outside the gene matches: 7. CDR1 is SGHRS, CDR2 YFSETQ, per germline.

This clonotype was seen more than once but under ten times. This chain's CDR3 is CSGQWTYEQYF. The DNA for the CDR3 is TGCAGCGGACAGTGGACCTACGAGCAGTACTTC. The V and J genes are TRBV20-1 and TRBJ2-7, with D perhaps TRBD1 (6 bases). The CDR3 covers 11 residues. Germline V lookup: CDR1 DFQATT, CDR2 SNEGSKA (reference sequence).

The chain employs TRBV7-8 and TRBJ1-2, with D tentatively TRBD1 (5 bases). Germline V gene sequence: CDR1 SGHVS, CDR2 FQNEAQ. This CDR3 has 16 residues. V dropped 5 bases and J dropped 4 bases, with 20 bases sitting between them. The CDR3 DNA follows: TGTGCCAGCAGCGAGTCGGGGACCCTCGTTGGCTATGGCTACACCTTC. It yields the protein CASSESGTLVGYGYTF.

CDR3 DNA sequence: TGTGCCAGCAGCTTAGCGCTAACAGGGCAAAACATTCAGTACTTC. Encoded protein: CASSLALTGQNIQYF. The J gene is TRBJ2-4, the V gene TRBV7-2, with a tentative D call TRBD1 (6 bases). The germline V gene has CDR1 SGHTA and CDR2 FQGNSA. Trimming removed 0 bases from V and 5 bases from J, with 11 bases in between. CDR3 length: 15 residues.

V gene TRBV5-1 combines with J gene TRBJ1-2; possibly TRBD1 for D (6 bases). Germline V gene lookup returns CDR1 SGHRS and CDR2 YFSETQ. The CDR3 extends over 14 amino acids. V was pared by 3 bases and J by 6 bases, with 15 bases between. CDR3: CASSSSGTLHGYTF. Here the CDR3 DNA reads TGCGCCAGCAGCTCCTCCGGGACACTGCATGGCTACACCTTC.

This clonotype was counted between two and nine times. The chain carries TRBV4-1 and TRBJ2-1; TRBD2 might be the D (6 bases). The CDR3 covers 15 residues. CDR1 and CDR2 from the germline V gene are MGHRA and YSYEKL. With 6 bases removed from V and 0 bases from J, the gap between germline ends came to 12 bases. The CDR3 region is CASRLTSSSYNEQFF. The CDR3 DNA follows: TGCGCCAGCAGACTCACTAGCAGCTCCTACAATGAGCAGTTCTTC.

This clonotype was detected once. A junction boundary mismatches the germline segment, possibly from a read error. V gene TRBV13 combines with J gene TRBJ2-6, with D tentatively TRBD1 (6 bases). From germline, CDR1 is PRHDT and CDR2 FYEKMQ (reference sequence). The CDR3 contains 16 residues. The CDR3: CASSLGMGARANVLTF. CDR3 DNA sequence: TGTGCCAGCAGCCTAGGGATGGGGGCTAGGGCCAACGTCCTGACTTTC.

This clonotype came up a few times. For the CDR3, the DNA is TGTGCCAGCAGTTCAAGACAGGGGTGGGAGACCCAGTACTTC. It encodes CASSSRQGWETQYF. This chain uses TRBV28 with TRBJ2-5; 8 bases map to TRBD1. The CDR3 has 14 residues. From germline, CDR1 is MDHEN and CDR2 SYDVKM. The V gene end was trimmed by 4 bases and the J gene end by 5 bases; junction bases not matched to a gene: 6.

This chain joins TRBV4-3 and TRBJ2-1; TRBD2 might be the D (5 bases). Trimming cost V 0 bases and J 8 bases, with 14 bases left between them. Germline CDR1 reads LGHNA; CDR2 reads YSLEER. The CDR3 extends over 15 amino acids. Written as DNA, the CDR3 is TGCGCCAGCAGCCAAGAACCGGGGTCCAGAGATGAGCAGTTCTTC. As protein: CASSQEPGSRDEQFF.

This clonotype was found a few times. The V gene is TRBV20-1, the J gene TRBJ1-5; no clear D. The CDR3 has 17 amino acids. In germline, CDR1 is DFQATT, CDR2 SNEGSKA (reference sequence). Trimming pared 0 bases from V and 9 bases from J, leaving 24 bases between. The CDR3 here is CSARDSFMAGPDGPQHF. CDR3 nucleotides: TGCAGTGCTAGAGATAGTTTCATGGCAGGTCCCGACGGGCCCCAGCATTTT.

V is TRBV7-8 and J is TRBJ2-5, with TRBD2 matching 10 bases. TRBJ2-7 matches the DNA end more closely, so the J call is doubtful. Germline V CDR1 and CDR2: SGHVS, FQNEAQ. CDR3 length: 17 residues. This CDR3 reads CASSPGTSVNLRNEQYF. The CDR3 nucleotides are TGTGCCAGCAGCCCTGGGACTAGCGTAAACCTCCGGAACGAGCAGTACTTC.

This clonotype was counted a few times. The chain recombines TRBV29-1 with TRBJ2-5; D unclear. Germline CDR1 reads SQVTM; CDR2 reads ANQGSEA. The V and J ends lost 7 bases and 1 base respectively, with 13 bases between them. The CDR3 is 13 residues long. For the CDR3, the DNA is TGCAGCGCCGTCGACTCCCCCCAAGAGACCCAGTACTTC. Amino acid sequence: CSAVDSPQETQYF.

This sequence joins TRBV12-3 or TRBV12-4 and TRBJ2-5; possibly TRBD1 or TRBD2 for D (5 bases each). This CDR3 has 14 amino acids. The ends were cut back, 4 bases at V and 4 bases at J, with 13 bases in the middle. In DNA form, the CDR3 reads TGTGCCAGCAGTTCGCGAGAGGGGCGAGAGACCCAGTACTTC. Translating it yields CASSSREGRETQYF.

The gene calls are TRBV13 and TRBJ2-1; TRBD2 is a possible D gene (6 bases). Trimming stripped 5 bases from V and 4 bases from J, with 18 bases between. The CDR3 spans 16 residues. Germline loops: CDR1 PRHDT, CDR2 FYEKMQ (reference sequence). The CDR3 bases are TGTGCCAGCAGCCCCTCCGGACTAAAAAAATACAATGAGCAGTTCTTC. Its translation: CASSPSGLKKYNEQFF.